The clone carrying this T cell receptor (beta chain) was observed a few times. The data are from a study of radiotherapy plus CTLA-4 blockade in lung cancer. Germline-derived CDR1 and CDR2 are SNHLY and FYNNEI. The CDR3 has 15 residues. The V and J ends lost 4 bases and 0 bases respectively, with 10 bases between them. Sequencing was performed with immunoSEQ multiplex PCR; in TCRdb, only in-frame clones are kept and a portion is missing. The table has some 37,000 clones, 70% to 85% seen once. The chain combines TRBV2 with TRBJ1-5; D not resolved. This sequence was found in a human donor with non-small cell lung cancer who had stable disease on radiotherapy plus ipilimumab. The specimen comprised peripheral blood, sampled from a patient treated with radiotherapy plus ipilimumab. The CDR3 loop is CASSVLDASNQPQHF. CDR3 DNA sequence: TGTGCCAGCAGTGTTCTGGACGCTAGCAATCAGCCCCAGCATTTT.